This TCR beta chain was captured in a study of shared clonotypes between healthy human individuals. Once extracted for a subset, genomic DNA was divided evenly among several immunoSEQ plates. Repertoires were generated with immunoSEQ multiplex PCR, while TCRdb's copy carries only in-frame clones and drops some. The sample carries roughly 500,000 clones, roughly 95% recorded once. Germline assignment: CDR1 MNHEY and CDR2 SVGAGI. Trimming left V 2 bases short and J 1 base short, with 5 bases between. The CDR3 covers 14 residues. The receptor was isolated from a woman aged 25-40 years in good health. This sequence joins TRBV6-5 and TRBJ2-2; D unresolved. Sequenced material: naive CD4+ T cells sorted from blood. Specified subset: CD45RA+ positively selected. The CDR3 loop reads CASSYTKNTGELFF. CDR3 bases: TGTGCCAGCAGTTACACAAAGAACACCGGGGAGCTGTTTTTT.